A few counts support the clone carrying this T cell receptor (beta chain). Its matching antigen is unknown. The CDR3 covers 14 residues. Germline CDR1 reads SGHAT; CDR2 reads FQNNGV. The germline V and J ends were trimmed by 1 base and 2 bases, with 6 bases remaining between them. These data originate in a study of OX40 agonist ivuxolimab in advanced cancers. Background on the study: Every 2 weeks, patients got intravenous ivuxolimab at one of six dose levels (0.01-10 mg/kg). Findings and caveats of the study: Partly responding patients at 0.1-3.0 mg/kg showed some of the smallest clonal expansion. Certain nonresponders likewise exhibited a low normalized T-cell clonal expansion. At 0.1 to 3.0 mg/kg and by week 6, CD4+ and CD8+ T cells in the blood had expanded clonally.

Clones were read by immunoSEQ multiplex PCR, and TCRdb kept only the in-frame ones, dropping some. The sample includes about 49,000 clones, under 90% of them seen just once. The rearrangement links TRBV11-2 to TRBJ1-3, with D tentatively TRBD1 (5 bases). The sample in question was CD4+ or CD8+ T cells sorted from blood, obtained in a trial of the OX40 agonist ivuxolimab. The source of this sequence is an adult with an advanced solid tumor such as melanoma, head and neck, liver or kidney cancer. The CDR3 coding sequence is TGTGCCAGCAGCTTAGCAGGGCCTGGAAACACCATATATTTT. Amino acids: CASSLAGPGNTIYF.